A selection of T cell receptor beta chains follows, all from one sample in a study of T cell repertoires in cytomegalovirus infection. TCRdb reanalysed the reads using MiXCR and keeps one entry per CDR3 protein. The sample includes about 890,000 distinct CDR3 sequences, approximately 31% of them seen just once. Their cognate antigens are unknown. Sequenced here: cultured CD8+ T cells from PBMCs, sampled from culture after CMV antigen stimulation. The source of these receptors is a human donor in good health (CMV status not recorded). Some clones in this sample may be carry-over from other donors' samples. CDR3s include the opening cysteine and the closing phenylalanine or tryptophan. The order of the fields is V gene, D gene, clone size, J gene, CDR3 DNA, CDR3 protein. D genes are given only for firm matches. Clone sizes are given selectively: once, few, many, or a class where the clone is expanded.

V: TRBV6-5; D: TRBD2; size: .; J: TRBJ2-1; DNA: TGTGCCAGCAGTTACTCGATCAGCGGGGACAATGAGCAGTTCTTC; CDR3: CASSYSISGDNEQFF
V: TRBV4-1; D: .; size: .; J: TRBJ1-1; DNA: TGCGCCAGCAGCCAAGATCCAAGACAGACTGAAGCTTTCTTT; CDR3: CASSQDPRQTEAFF
V: TRBV7-3; D: TRBD2; size: .; J: TRBJ2-1; DNA: TGTGCCAGCAGCTTTCGCCTAGCGGGGGAAGAAGAGCAGTTCTTC; CDR3: CASSFRLAGEEEQFF
V: TRBV12-5; D: .; size: few; J: TRBJ2-5; DNA: TGTGCTAGTGGTTCAAACCGGGACCCCGTTCGGGAGACCCAGTACTTC; CDR3: CASGSNRDPVRETQYF
V: TRBV7-9; D: .; size: .; J: TRBJ2-1; DNA: TGTGCCAGCAGCACCGGGAGATCCCTTTACAATGAGCAGTTCTTC; CDR3: CASSTGRSLYNEQFF
V: TRBV2; D: .; size: .; J: TRBJ2-4; DNA: TGTGCCAGCAGCGCCACGACAGTAGCCAAAAACATTCAGTACTTC; CDR3: CASSATTVAKNIQYF
V: TRBV6-2/TRBV6-3; D: TRBD1; size: .; J: TRBJ2-5; DNA: TGTGCCAGCAGTTACTTTGGACAGGGGGCTAGCAGGGAGACCCAGTACTTC; CDR3: CASSYFGQGASRETQYF
V: TRBV5-6; D: .; size: .; J: TRBJ2-2; DNA: TGTGCCAGCAGCTTCTTTTCCGGGGAGCTGTTTTTT; CDR3: CASSFFSGELFF
V: TRBV6-1; D: TRBD1; size: .; J: TRBJ1-4; DNA: TGTGCCAGCGGATACCGGACAGGGTGGGAGGATGAAAAACTGTTTTTT; CDR3: CASGYRTGWEDEKLFF
V: TRBV10-1; D: .; size: .; J: TRBJ2-3; DNA: TGCGCCAGCAGTGAGAGGCGAGGGGCAGATACGCAGTATTTT; CDR3: CASSERRGADTQYF
V: TRBV7-6; D: .; size: .; J: TRBJ1-4; DNA: TGTGCCAGCAGCTTTAGGAGGGACTCCCTCGGGGAAAAACTGTTTTTT; CDR3: CASSFRRDSLGEKLFF
V: TRBV9; D: .; size: .; J: TRBJ2-2; DNA: TGTGCCAGCAGCCCAAGAGTGGGGACTTCGAACACCGGGGAGCTGTTTTTT; CDR3: CASSPRVGTSNTGELFF
V: TRBV7-9; D: TRBD2; size: few; J: TRBJ2-7; DNA: TGTGCCAGCAGCTTAGAATTTTCCGTTAGCGGGATTTCCTCCTCCTACGTCGAGCAGTACTTC; CDR3: CASSLEFSVSGISSSYVEQYF
V: TRBV2; D: .; size: few; J: TRBJ1-2; DNA: TGTGCCAGCAGTGTTTCCGGGGATGTTTATGGCTACACCTTC; CDR3: CASSVSGDVYGYTF
V: TRBV27; D: .; size: .; J: TRBJ1-6; DNA: TGTGCCAGCAGTTTAAGGCAGGGTGGTTCACCCCTCCACTTT; CDR3: CASSLRQGGSPLHF
V: TRBV28; D: TRBD1; size: .; J: TRBJ2-5; DNA: TGTGCCAGCAGTTCATTGGACAGGGAGTACCAAGAGACCCAGTACTTC; CDR3: CASSSLDREYQETQYF
V: TRBV6-1; D: .; size: few; J: TRBJ1-5; DNA: TGTGCCAGCAGTCAGACCCCGGGAGCATATCAGCCCCAGCATTTT; CDR3: CASSQTPGAYQPQHF
V: TRBV29-1; D: .; size: few; J: TRBJ1-1; DNA: TGCAGCCTTTCTGGGGGCACTGAAGCTTTCTTT; CDR3: CSLSGGTEAFF
V: TRBV4-1; D: .; size: few; J: TRBJ1-4; DNA: TGCGCCAGCAGCCAAGATCAAGAGGAACTGTTTTTT; CDR3: CASSQDQEELFF
V: TRBV4-1; D: .; size: few; J: TRBJ2-1; DNA: TGCGCCAGCAGCCAAGCACACTCGAGCGAGCAGTTCTTC; CDR3: CASSQAHSSEQFF
V: TRBV29-1; D: .; size: .; J: TRBJ1-5; DNA: TGCAGCGTTGAAGATCCAGGAAACGGGGATCAGCCCCAGCATTTT; CDR3: CSVEDPGNGDQPQHF
V: TRBV6-1; D: .; size: .; J: TRBJ1-5; DNA: TGTGCCAGCAGTGAAACGGCCGTCCCCTGGGTTACGCAGCATTTT; CDR3: CASSETAVPWVTQHF
V: TRBV25-1; D: .; size: few; J: TRBJ1-2; DNA: TGTGCCGTTAAGGACCGGAATAACTATGGCTACACCTTC; CDR3: CAVKDRNNYGYTF
V: TRBV7-9; D: .; size: .; J: TRBJ1-6; DNA: TGTGCCAGCAGCTCTGGACCCCGCGGTTCACCCCTCCACTTT; CDR3: CASSSGPRGSPLHF
V: TRBV7-9; D: TRBD2; size: .; J: TRBJ2-7; DNA: TGTGCCAGCAGCTTAGTAGCGGGGGAAAGCTCCTACGAGCAGTACTTC; CDR3: CASSLVAGESSYEQYF
V: TRBV4-2; D: .; size: .; J: TRBJ1-2; DNA: TGTGCCAGCAGCCGCACCCCGACAGAGAATAACTATGGCTACACCTTC; CDR3: CASSRTPTENNYGYTF
V: TRBV7-2; D: .; size: many; J: TRBJ1-2; DNA: TGTGCCAGCAGCTTATCGGGTCTGAATCCTTACTATGGCTACACCTTC; CDR3: CASSLSGLNPYYGYTF
V: TRBV6-6; D: TRBD1; size: few; J: TRBJ2-1; DNA: TGTGCCAGCAGTTACTCAGTACGGGACAGGGGGCCCAATGAGCAGTTCTTC; CDR3: CASSYSVRDRGPNEQFF
V: TRBV7-9; D: TRBD1; size: few; J: TRBJ1-1; DNA: TGTGCCAGCAGCTCAAAGGGACAGGGCTACACTGAAGCTTTCTTT; CDR3: CASSSKGQGYTEAFF
V: TRBV10-3; D: .; size: few; J: TRBJ1-6; DNA: TGTGCCATCATGGCTTCCCTCTATAATTCACCCCTCCACTTT; CDR3: CAIMASLYNSPLHF
V: TRBV6-6; D: TRBD1; size: .; J: TRBJ2-1; DNA: TGTGCCAGCAAACCCCAGGACAGGGGAGCCTACAATGAGCAGTTCTTC; CDR3: CASKPQDRGAYNEQFF
V: TRBV7-9; D: TRBD1; size: .; J: TRBJ1-6; DNA: TGTGCCAGCAGTTGGGACAGCCATAATTCACCCCTCCACTTT; CDR3: CASSWDSHNSPLHF
V: TRBV7-9; D: .; size: .; J: TRBJ2-7; DNA: TGTGCCAGCAGTAAAAGCTCCTACGAGCAGTACTTC; CDR3: CASSKSSYEQYF
V: TRBV7-2; D: TRBD2; size: many; J: TRBJ2-3; DNA: TGTGCCAGCAGCTTAGTTGGCGGGAGTGGAGATACGCAGTATTTT; CDR3: CASSLVGGSGDTQYF
V: TRBV5-5; D: TRBD1; size: .; J: TRBJ1-2; DNA: TGTGCCAGCAGCTCGACAGGGGGCAGGGTCGGCTATGGCTACACCTTC; CDR3: CASSSTGGRVGYGYTF
V: TRBV4-1; D: TRBD1; size: .; J: TRBJ1-1; DNA: TGCGCCAGCAGCCACCGACAGGGGATGAACACTGAAGCTTTCTTT; CDR3: CASSHRQGMNTEAFF
V: TRBV7-2; D: .; size: many; J: TRBJ2-5; DNA: TGTGCCAGCAGCTCTCGGTCCCTCGGAGGGACCCAGTACTTC; CDR3: CASSSRSLGGTQYF
V: TRBV7-9; D: .; size: .; J: TRBJ1-1; DNA: TGTGCCAGCAGCGACTCACAGGGATCGAACACTGAAGCTTTCTTT; CDR3: CASSDSQGSNTEAFF
V: TRBV6-2/TRBV6-3; D: .; size: few; J: TRBJ1-1; DNA: TGTGCCAGCAGTTACTTCAGTCACACTGAAGCTTTCTTT; CDR3: CASSYFSHTEAFF
V: TRBV28; D: .; size: .; J: TRBJ2-1; DNA: TGTGCCAGCAGTCTCTCAGTGATGGATAACTCCTACAATGAGCAGTTCTTC; CDR3: CASSLSVMDNSYNEQFF
V: TRBV4-2; D: TRBD2; size: .; J: TRBJ2-7; DNA: TGTGCCAGCAGCCCGTCGGGACTAGCGGGGGGGAGATCCTACGAGCAGTACTTC; CDR3: CASSPSGLAGGRSYEQYF
V: TRBV28; D: TRBD1; size: .; J: TRBJ2-1; DNA: TGTGCCAGCAGTCGTCCTGGGACAGGGATTGAGCAGTTCTTC; CDR3: CASSRPGTGIEQFF
V: TRBV6-6; D: .; size: .; J: TRBJ2-3; DNA: TGTGCCAGCACCTACCCATCCACAGATACGCAGTATTTT; CDR3: CASTYPSTDTQYF
V: TRBV4-1; D: .; size: .; J: TRBJ1-4; DNA: TGCGCCAGCAGCCAAGATGGGGGCAAAGGAAATGAAAAACTGTTTTTT; CDR3: CASSQDGGKGNEKLFF
V: TRBV7-6; D: TRBD1; size: few; J: TRBJ2-1; DNA: TGTGCCAGCAGCCCCGGGGTGGGACAGCCCTACAATGAGCAGTTCTTC; CDR3: CASSPGVGQPYNEQFF
V: TRBV7-2; D: TRBD1; size: few; J: TRBJ2-4; DNA: TGTGCCAGCAGCGTCCAGGGGGACAAAAACATTCAGTACTTC; CDR3: CASSVQGDKNIQYF
V: TRBV7-2; D: .; size: many; J: TRBJ1-5; DNA: TGTGCCAGCAGCACCGACGGGACATATCATAGCAATCAGCCCCAGCATTTT; CDR3: CASSTDGTYHSNQPQHF
V: TRBV7-1; D: .; size: .; J: TRBJ1-1; DNA: TGTGCCAGCAGCCCTTCCTCGAAGGCGGTCACTGAAGCTTTCTTT; CDR3: CASSPSSKAVTEAFF